The rows below give T cell receptor beta chains drawn from one sample of a study of cytomegalovirus exposure and HLA in healthy donors. The repertoire was sequenced with immunoSEQ multiplex PCR; TCRdb's copy has only in-frame clones and lacks some. The sample comprises under 200,000 clones, roughly 95% of which are singletons, and approximately 1% rests with the top ten. The sequenced material came from PBMCs. These TCRs come from a woman aged 18-30 years in good health and CMV-seronegative. Each CDR3 is given with its conserved first and last residue. The order of the fields is V gene, J gene, CDR3 length, D gene, clone size, CDR3 DNA, CDR3 protein. The D gene is left open where the match is weak. The size field is filled for only some rows; it gives once, few, many or a size class.

TRBV21-1	TRBJ2-7	16	.	once	TGTGCCAGCAGCAACCCCCGGGTCCCCCCGTCCTACGAGCAGTACTTC	CASSNPRVPPSYEQYF
TRBV2	TRBJ2-1	14	TRBD2	.	TGTGCCAGCAGTGACCCTAGCGGGGGATATGAGCAGTTCTTC	CASSDPSGGYEQFF
TRBV7-6	TRBJ1-2	15	TRBD1	.	TGTGCCAGCAGCTTAGGCCTTGGACAGGGGGATGGCTACACCTTC	CASSLGLGQGDGYTF
TRBV19	TRBJ2-2	16	.	once	TGTGCCAGTAGTACCCTAGGTACCGCGAACACCGGGGAGCTGTTTTTT	CASSTLGTANTGELFF
TRBV19	TRBJ2-1	15	TRBD2	.	TGTGCCAGTACCCACCTAGCGGGGGGGTACAATGAGCAGTTCTTC	CASTHLAGGYNEQFF
TRBV4-3	TRBJ2-6	16	.	.	TGCGCCAGCAGCCAAGATGTCCGGGCTGGGGCCAACGTCCTGACTTTC	CASSQDVRAGANVLTF
TRBV5-1	TRBJ2-5	15	TRBD2	.	TGCGCCAGCAGCTTTACTAGCGGGGGGGCGGAGACCCAGTACTTC	CASSFTSGGAETQYF
TRBV4-1	TRBJ2-1	15	TRBD1	.	TGCGCCAGCAGCCAAGCCGGACAGGGAGGCGATGAGCAGTTCTTC	CASSQAGQGGDEQFF
TRBV29-1	TRBJ2-1	14	.	.	TGCAGCGCCCTGGCGGCGGGACAGTACAATGAGCAGTTCTTC	CSALAAGQYNEQFF
TRBV4-1	TRBJ2-1	16	.	.	TGCGCCAGCAGCCAAGAAGGCGGGACCTCCTACAATGAGCAGTTCTTC	CASSQEGGTSYNEQFF
TRBV19	TRBJ1-1	13	.	.	TGTGCCAGTAGTATGCAAGGGGCGGTTGGAGCTTTCTTT	CASSMQGAVGAFF
TRBV27	TRBJ2-2	16	.	.	TGTGCCAGCAGTTTACTAGCTTCAGCGAACACCGGGGAGCTGTTTTTT	CASSLLASANTGELFF
TRBV2	TRBJ2-5	12	.	.	TGTGCCAGCAGTGAATCTGGGGGCACGCAGTACTTC	CASSESGGTQYF
TRBV6-5	TRBJ2-7	12	.	.	TGTGCCAGCACCCTGTGGCAGGCCGAGCAGTACTTC	CASTLWQAEQYF
TRBV5-1	TRBJ2-2	17	TRBD2	.	TGCGCCAGCAGCTTTCTAGCGGGGGACGCGGTCACCGGGGAGCTGTTTTTT	CASSFLAGDAVTGELFF
TRBV9	TRBJ1-3	15	.	.	TGTGCCAGCAGCGCCAGCGGGATCTCTGGAAACACCATATATTTT	CASSASGISGNTIYF
TRBV6-5	TRBJ1-4	14	.	.	TGTGCCAGCAGTTCCCGGGACATGGGTGGGAAACTGTTTTTT	CASSSRDMGGKLFF
TRBV6-5	TRBJ1-3	14	.	.	TGTGCCAGCAGTTACTCGGGGGGAACGAACACCATATATTTT	CASSYSGGTNTIYF
TRBV9	TRBJ1-5	15	.	.	TGTGCCAGCAGTGAACACGGGTACGGCAATCAGCCCCAGCATTTT	CASSEHGYGNQPQHF
TRBV10-3	TRBJ1-1	14	TRBD1	.	TGTGCCATCACGCAGGGGGGCTTGAACACTGAAGCTTTCTTT	CAITQGGLNTEAFF
TRBV5-6	TRBJ1-6	15	TRBD1	.	TGTGCCAGCAGCTTTACAGGGGGCAAGCATTCACCCCTCCACTTT	CASSFTGGKHSPLHF
TRBV5-8	TRBJ2-7	15	.	.	TGTGCCAGCAGCTGGACGGGTAGGGGTGGCGACGAGCAGTACTTC	CASSWTGRGGDEQYF
TRBV19	TRBJ2-2	15	TRBD2	.	TGTGCCAGTAGTTCGAGTAGCGGGGGCACCGGGGAGCTGTTTTTT	CASSSSSGGTGELFF
TRBV2	TRBJ2-7	14	.	.	TGTGCCAGCAGTGTGGTGAGAGGAAGTGGGGAGCAGTACTTC	CASSVVRGSGEQYF
TRBV7-9	TRBJ2-1	19	TRBD2	.	TGTGCCAGCAGCTTAGCCGGCGGGGGGCGAATGAGCTCCTACAATGAGCAGTTCTTC	CASSLAGGGRMSSYNEQFF
TRBV9	TRBJ2-7	11	TRBD1	.	TGTGCCAGCAGCGGTCAGGGGGCCCTGTACTTC	CASSGQGALYF
TRBV5-1	TRBJ2-1	16	.	.	TGCGCCAGCAGCACCCAAAACTCGGGGGTCTACAATGAGCAGTTCTTC	CASSTQNSGVYNEQFF
TRBV6-1	TRBJ1-2	15	TRBD1	.	TGTGCCAGCAGTGAAGGTGGGACAGCTAACTATGGCTACACCTTC	CASSEGGTANYGYTF
TRBV19	TRBJ1-4	17	TRBD1	.	TGTGCCAGTACCAACGATTGGGGACAGGGGATTAATGAAAAACTGTTTTTT	CASTNDWGQGINEKLFF
TRBV2	TRBJ1-5	17	.	.	TGTGCCAGCAGTGAAGTCAGGGCAGCATATAGCAATCAGCCCCAGCATTTT	CASSEVRAAYSNQPQHF
TRBV6-1	TRBJ2-7	14	.	.	TGTGCCACCCTGCGGGCGGGACCGTTGGACGAGCAGTACTTC	CATLRAGPLDEQYF
TRBV7-9	TRBJ1-1	13	TRBD1	.	TGTGCCAGCAGCCCCAGGGACAGTAGCTACGCTTTCTTT	CASSPRDSSYAFF
TRBV11-2	TRBJ2-7	12	.	.	TGTGCCAGCAGCGCAAAGGGGTACGAGCAGTACTTC	CASSAKGYEQYF
TRBV6-1	TRBJ2-3	16	TRBD1	once	TGTGCCAGCAGTGTCATCCGGGACAGGGTCACAGATACGCAGTATTTT	CASSVIRDRVTDTQYF
TRBV7-6	TRBJ2-6	17	.	.	TGTGCCAGCAGCTTAGCTAACCCAGAATCTGGGGCCAACGTCCTGACTTTC	CASSLANPESGANVLTF
TRBV6-5	TRBJ2-4	13	.	.	TGTGCCAGCAGAGGGGAAACCAAAAACATTCAGTACTTC	CASRGETKNIQYF
TRBV5-1	TRBJ1-2	14	.	.	TGCGCCAGCAGCGAGTTGGGGCCGGGCTATGGCTACACCTTC	CASSELGPGYGYTF
TRBV28	TRBJ2-3	15	.	once	TGTGCCAGCGGCCGACAGCTTCTCCATCTACTTTCGCAGTATTTT	CASGRQLLHLLSQYF
TRBV5-5	TRBJ2-7	16	.	.	TGTGCCAGCAGCTTGGCCCGCGGGCCGTTGATATACGAGCAGTACTTC	CASSLARGPLIYEQYF
TRBV19	TRBJ1-3	14	TRBD1	.	TGTGCCAGTAGTATAGGGGACAGCGGAAACACCATATATTTT	CASSIGDSGNTIYF
TRBV2	TRBJ1-2	15	TRBD1	.	TGTGCCAGCACGACAGGGGGCGCGCGGCACTATGGCTACACCTTC	CASTTGGARHYGYTF
TRBV2	TRBJ2-1	13	.	.	TGTGCCAGCGGAGGGGGGGTTTACAATGAGCAGTTCTTC	CASGGGVYNEQFF
TRBV6-5	TRBJ2-7	15	TRBD2	.	TGTGCCAGCAGTTATCGGGGACTAGCGGCCTACGAGCAGTACTTC	CASSYRGLAAYEQYF
TRBV19	TRBJ1-2	11	.	.	TGTGCCAGTAGTACTCCTCGGGGCTACACCTTC	CASSTPRGYTF
TRBV18	TRBJ1-4	13	.	.	TGTGCCAGCTCACCATCAGCAGGCGCTGGACTGTTTTTT	CASSPSAGAGLFF
TRBV4-1	TRBJ2-7	15	TRBD2	few	TGCGCCAGCAGCTTAGGCCCTAGCGGGGCCAACGAGCAGTACTTC	CASSLGPSGANEQYF
TRBV6-5	TRBJ2-1	15	TRBD1	.	TGTGCCAGCAGTTACTCTAGGACAGGGAACGGTGAGCAGTTCTTC	CASSYSRTGNGEQFF
TRBV29-1	TRBJ1-1	14	.	.	TGCAGCGTTGGGGGGGGGAGGGGAACCCCTGAAGCTTTCTTT	CSVGGGRGTPEAFF
TRBV6-6	TRBJ2-5	16	TRBD2	once	TGTGCCAGCAGTGGGACCGGGACTAGCGGGGAAGAGACCCAGTACTTC	CASSGTGTSGEETQYF
TRBV14	TRBJ2-3	14	.	.	TGTGCCAGCAGCCAAGTGGGTGGAGCATATACGCAGTATTTT	CASSQVGGAYTQYF